This T cell receptor (beta chain) was obtained from a study of OX40 agonist ivuxolimab in advanced cancers. Study details: A mean age of roughly 60 years, range roughly 23 to 85, was recorded, and roughly 80% were male. Patients with prior anti-PD-1, anti-PD-L1 or anti-CTLA-4 therapy were eligible; less than 50% had some.

As to this clone: Antigen specificity is unknown.

Study-level results: More expanded clones were found, on average, in CD8+ than in CD4+ T cells.

This CDR3 is 18 amino acids long. CDR1 and CDR2 from the germline V gene are MNHNS and SASEGT. J was trimmed by 7 bases and V by 2 bases; bases with no gene match: 17. The data were produced by immunoSEQ multiplex PCR, yet TCRdb's version contains in-frame clones alone and is incomplete. Of about 80,000 clones in the sample, 80% to 95% are singletons; the top ten hold more than 1.5%. The sample here was CD4+ or CD8+ T cells sorted from blood, taken in a trial of the OX40 agonist ivuxolimab. The source is an adult with an advanced solid tumor such as melanoma, head and neck, liver or kidney cancer. The genes are TRBV6-1 and TRBJ2-3; 8 positions match TRBD2. CDR3: CASSELWSGGLGRHTQYF. The CDR3 DNA follows: TGTGCCAGCAGTGAATTGTGGAGCGGGGGCCTCGGTCGTCATACGCAGTATTTT.